Listed here is a single T cell receptor (beta chain). The antigen remains unidentified. Germline CDR1 SEHNR, CDR2 FQNEAQ (reference sequence). This CDR3 contains 16 residues. Trimming left V 2 bases short and J 5 bases short, with 17 bases between. This sample stems from a study of CD8 T cells in ankylosing spondylitis. Findings of the study overall: Disease-linked clones were found to be CD8+ and relatively rare in peripheral blood. Characteristic, it appeared, of ankylosing spondylitis blood was a TCR beta motif of roughly 8 highly homologous variants. There was reportedly significant enrichment of clones that were disease-linked in matched ankylosing spondylitis synovial fluid. Past research had described some motif variants in reactive arthritis synovial fluid and blood.

With molecular barcodes, quantitative 5'-RACE was used to make the TCR beta libraries. TCRdb recomputed calls from the 5' RACE reads with MiXCR, one row per CDR3 protein. The table has about 330,000 distinct CDR3 sequences, 7.5% to 9% seen once. The chain combines TRBV7-9 with TRBJ2-3, with D tentatively TRBD2 (6 bases). Sequenced material: blood, either unsorted or a sorted T cell fraction (not recorded which). This receptor was obtained from a male donor with ankylosing spondylitis. In DNA, the CDR3 is TGTGCCAGCAGCTTACTCTCTAGCGTCTCTAGAGATACGCAGTATTTT. Encoded protein: CASSLLSSVSRDTQYF.